This is a list of T cell receptor beta chains from one sample in a study of shared T cell receptors in the human thymus. Using immunoSEQ multiplex PCR, the repertoire was profiled, and TCRdb retains in-frame clones only, with some absent. The profile shows about 540,000 clones, about 80% of them singletons. The same specimen was also included in a second study, on human thymus T cells.

Sample: thymocytes. Receptors originate from a boy in the first two years of life with a congenital heart defect. Each CDR3 is given with its conserved first and last residue. Each record gives: J gene, V gene, D gene, clone size, CDR3 DNA, CDR3 protein. The D gene is left open where the match is weak. Only some rows state a clone size, as once, few, many or a class for expanded clones.

TRBJ2-7 | TRBV10-1 | TRBD2 | . | TGCGCCAGCAGTGGGGTAGCGGGGACATACGAGCAGTACTTC | CASSGVAGTYEQYF
TRBJ1-2 | TRBV25-1 | . | . | TGTGCCAGCAGTGAATCCGGCTATGGCTACACCTTC | CASSESGYGYTF
TRBJ2-7 | TRBV4-2 | TRBD2 | . | TGTGCCAGCAGCCAAGATCGGTTCGGGGGGGGAAAAAACTACGAGCAGTACTTC | CASSQDRFGGGKNYEQYF
TRBJ2-2 | TRBV6-5 | . | . | TGTGCCAGCAGTTATACAGGGTGGACCGGGGAGCTGTTTTTT | CASSYTGWTGELFF
TRBJ2-3 | TRBV4-3 | . | . | TGCGCCAGCAGCCAAGATCGGGGGATTGGGTGGAAAGGTACGCAGTATTTT | CASSQDRGIGWKGTQYF
TRBJ2-4 | TRBV10-3 | . | . | TGTGCCATCAGTGACGAGGGTGGGACCAAAAACATTCAGTACTTC | CAISDEGGTKNIQYF
TRBJ1-1 | TRBV28 | TRBD1 | . | TGTGCCAGCAGGATGACAGGGCTGGGGGACACTGAAGCTTTCTTT | CASRMTGLGDTEAFF
TRBJ2-5 | TRBV2 | TRBD2 | once | TGTGCCAGCAGTGAATTGTTGGGACTAGCGGCTCCCCGGCGGACCCAGTACTTC | CASSELLGLAAPRRTQYF
TRBJ2-3 | TRBV5-1 | . | . | TGCGCCAGCAGCTTCTCCGGGACACCTCCTAGCACAGATACGCAGTATTTT | CASSFSGTPPSTDTQYF
TRBJ1-5 | TRBV27 | . | . | TGTGCCACCGGACACGGACGGTGCAATCAGCCCCAGCATTTT | CATGHGRCNQPQHF
TRBJ2-3 | TRBV6-5 | . | once | TGTGCCAGCAATTCGACGCAGTATTTT | CASNSTQYF
TRBJ1-5 | TRBV11-2 | TRBD1 | . | TGTGCCAGCAGCTTAGGGGGACAGGGGCCCGGGAGCAATCAGCCCCAGCATTTT | CASSLGGQGPGSNQPQHF
TRBJ2-2 | TRBV19 | TRBD1 | . | TGTGCCAGTAGTATGGGGACAGGGAGGGACACCGGGGAGCTGTTTTTT | CASSMGTGRDTGELFF
TRBJ2-3 | TRBV7-9 | TRBD2 | once | TGTGCCAGCAGCTTAACTAGCGGGAGGGTTACAGATACGCAGTATTTT | CASSLTSGRVTDTQYF
TRBJ2-3 | TRBV27 | . | . | TGTGCCAGCAGTCCCGGGACACACAGTGATACGCAGTATTTT | CASSPGTHSDTQYF
TRBJ1-2 | TRBV14 | . | few | TGTGCCAGCAGCCAGTTGCCAGGCTCGGATTATGGCTACACCTTC | CASSQLPGSDYGYTF
TRBJ2-7 | TRBV6-4 | TRBD2 | . | TGTGCCAGCAGTGACTCAGTTAGCGGGAGGGAGAGCCCCTACGAGCAGTACTTC | CASSDSVSGRESPYEQYF
TRBJ2-3 | TRBV4-1 | . | . | TGCGCCAGCAGCCAAGAAAGAGGGGGTTTTGTTACGCAGTATTTT | CASSQERGGFVTQYF
TRBJ2-3 | TRBV7-9 | TRBD2 | . | TGTGCCAGCAGCTTAGTGGTGCGGGAGGGCCAAACAGATACGCAGTATTTT | CASSLVVREGQTDTQYF
TRBJ2-3 | TRBV29-1 | TRBD2 | . | TGCAGCGCCCGTTGTGAGACTAGCGGCCAAGCTAGCACAGATACGCAGTATTTT | CSARCETSGQASTDTQYF
TRBJ2-5 | TRBV7-2 | TRBD2 | . | TGTGCCAGCAGCTTAGGGCCGGGACTAGCGGGAGGGCTAGAAGAGACCCAGTACTTC | CASSLGPGLAGGLEETQYF
TRBJ2-7 | TRBV11-1 | TRBD2 | . | TGTGCCAGCAGCTACAAGGCGGGACTAGCTGATAGCTCCTACGAGCAGTACTTC | CASSYKAGLADSSYEQYF
TRBJ2-3 | TRBV2 | TRBD2 | . | TGTGCCAGCAGACGTACCGGGACTAGCGGGAGCGATACGCAGTATTTT | CASRRTGTSGSDTQYF
TRBJ2-7 | TRBV19 | TRBD2 | . | TGTGCCAGTAGTCCCTCGGGACTAGCGGCCTACGAGCAGTACTTC | CASSPSGLAAYEQYF
TRBJ2-1 | TRBV10-2 | TRBD2 | . | TGCGCCAGCAGTGAGTCGAGGCGGGAGGGCGTGAATGAGCAGTTCTTC | CASSESRREGVNEQFF
TRBJ2-7 | TRBV4-3 | TRBD1 | . | TGCGCCAGCAGCCAGAACCGGGACAGGGGGAATTCCTACGAGCAGTACTTC | CASSQNRDRGNSYEQYF
TRBJ2-7 | TRBV7-9 | TRBD2 | . | TGTGCCAGCAGCCTTTCAGGGACTAGCGGGAGGTACGAGCAGTACTTC | CASSLSGTSGRYEQYF
TRBJ2-2 | TRBV4-3 | . | few | TGCGCCAGCAGCCAAGGACTAGGGACCGGGGAGCTGTTTTTT | CASSQGLGTGELFF
TRBJ2-5 | TRBV19 | TRBD2 | . | TGTGCCAGTAGTATTGGGGTGTTGGGGGGGGTTTCTTACCAAGAGACCCAGTACTTC | CASSIGVLGGVSYQETQYF
TRBJ2-7 | TRBV10-3 | TRBD2 | once | TGTGCCATCAGGAGTACGACTCCGGGACTAGCGGGATACGAGCAGTACTTC | CAIRSTTPGLAGYEQYF
TRBJ1-1 | TRBV5-6 | . | . | TGTGCCAGCAGCTTGGGCCAGCGAAAGATGAAGAGTGAAGCTTTCTTT | CASSLGQRKMKSEAFF
TRBJ2-7 | TRBV28 | TRBD2 | few | TGTGCCAGCAGTTCCCACACTCTCGGACTAGGAGGGTACGAGCAGTACTTC | CASSSHTLGLGGYEQYF
TRBJ2-7 | TRBV29-1 | . | few | TGCAGCGTTGAAGATGAGGGGGGGTTCCACGAGCAGTACTTC | CSVEDEGGFHEQYF
TRBJ2-7 | TRBV4-3 | TRBD1 | once | TGCGCCAGCAGCCAAGAACGAGGGGGCCACGAGCAGTACTTC | CASSQERGGHEQYF
TRBJ2-1 | TRBV19 | TRBD2 | . | TGTGCCAGTAGTGAGAAGGGACTACCCCGTCTTAGCAATGAGCAGTTCTTC | CASSEKGLPRLSNEQFF
TRBJ2-4 | TRBV9 | TRBD2 | . | TGTGCCAGCAGCCCTCAACCGGGACTAGGCAAAAACATTCAGTACTTC | CASSPQPGLGKNIQYF
TRBJ2-7 | TRBV7-7 | TRBD1 | . | TGTGCCAGCAGCCGGGACAGGAGTACGAGAGAGCAGTACTTC | CASSRDRSTREQYF
TRBJ1-3 | TRBV7-8 | TRBD1 | . | TGTGCCAGCAGCTACCGACAGGGAGGAGTGCAAGGAAACACCATATATTTT | CASSYRQGGVQGNTIYF
TRBJ2-1 | TRBV4-3 | . | . | TGCGCCAGCAGCCATAGGGGTCCTGCTATCTACAATGAGCAGTTCTTC | CASSHRGPAIYNEQFF
TRBJ1-4 | TRBV6-5 | . | . | TGTGCCAGCCGCGGGGGGCTGGGGGAAAAACTGTTTTTT | CASRGGLGEKLFF
TRBJ2-7 | TRBV7-2 | . | . | TGTGCCATCCCAAAGGAACAGCCCTCCTACGAGCAGTACTTC | CAIPKEQPSYEQYF
TRBJ2-5 | TRBV5-1 | . | . | TGCGCCAGCAGCTTGGGACAGTCCCAAGAGACCCAGTACTTC | CASSLGQSQETQYF
TRBJ2-3 | TRBV7-6 | . | . | TGTGCCAGCAGTGTTGGCGGGACGGATAATTTTTCTCTCACAGATACGCAGTATTTT | CASSVGGTDNFSLTDTQYF
TRBJ2-7 | TRBV11-2 | TRBD2 | once | TGTGCCAGCAGGGGACTAGCGGGACGGGGAGTGGGGGGCGAGCAGTACTTC | CASRGLAGRGVGGEQYF
TRBJ2-7 | TRBV5-6 | TRBD2 | . | TGTGCCAGCAGCACCGGACTAGCGGGGGGCGACGAGCAGTACTTC | CASSTGLAGGDEQYF
TRBJ2-7 | TRBV27 | . | . | TGTGCCAGCAGTACCCGCGGGCAGACCTACGAGCAGTACTTC | CASSTRGQTYEQYF
TRBJ2-6 | TRBV28 | TRBD1 | . | TGTGCCAGCAGCTGGACAGGCGATTTTACGGGGACCAACGTCCTGACTTTC | CASSWTGDFTGTNVLTF
TRBJ2-2 | TRBV10-1 | TRBD2 | . | TGCGCCAGCAGTCGGTCCCTAGCGGGAGGGCTTCGGACCGGGGAGCTGTTTTTT | CASSRSLAGGLRTGELFF